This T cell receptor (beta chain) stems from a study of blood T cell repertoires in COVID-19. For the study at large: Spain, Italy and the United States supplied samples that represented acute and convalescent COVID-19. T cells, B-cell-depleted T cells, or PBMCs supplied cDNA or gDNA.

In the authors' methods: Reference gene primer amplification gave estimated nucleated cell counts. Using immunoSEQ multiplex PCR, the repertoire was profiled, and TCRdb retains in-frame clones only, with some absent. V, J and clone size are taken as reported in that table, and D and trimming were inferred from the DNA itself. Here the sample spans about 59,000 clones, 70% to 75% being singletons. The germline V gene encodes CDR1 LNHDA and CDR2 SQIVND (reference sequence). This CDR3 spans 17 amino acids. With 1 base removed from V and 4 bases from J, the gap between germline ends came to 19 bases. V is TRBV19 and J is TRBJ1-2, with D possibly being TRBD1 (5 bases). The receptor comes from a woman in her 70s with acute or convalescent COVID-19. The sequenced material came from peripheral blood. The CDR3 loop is CASSIVAGPANTYGYTF. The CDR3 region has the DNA TGTGCCAGTAGTATAGTGGCGGGGCCCGCCAACACCTATGGCTACACCTTC.